These T cell receptor beta chains were read from a single sample in a study of post-analysis software for immune sequencing data. TCRdb reprocessed the PCR reads with MiXCR, giving one entry per CDR3 protein. The table has fewer than 850,000 distinct CDR3 sequences, 25% to 30% seen once; the top ten hold approximately 0.6%. Sequencing used blood. All receptors come from a girl aged 10 to 17 with multiple sclerosis. The conserved cysteine and the conserved F or W are not part of the CDR3 here. The order of the fields is J gene, V gene, CDR3 protein.

>TRBJ1-2|TRBV5-1
ASSLVPGTYGYT
>TRBJ1-1|TRBV4-1
ASSHPMTGDDFLNTEAF
>TRBJ1-5|TRBV4-1
ASSQEGQTYQPQH
>TRBJ1-2|TRBV7-9
ASSPHTANYGYT
>TRBJ2-1|TRBV7-2
ASSFWAYNEQF
>TRBJ2-3|TRBV20-1
SARALSLARADTQY
>TRBJ2-1|TRBV5-6
ASSYSGLAVYNEQF
>TRBJ2-3|TRBV4-1
ARLRGRDTQY
>TRBJ2-3|TRBV3-1
ASSQDSAGGYADTQY
>TRBJ2-7|TRBV2
ASSEGRQGLLSSQY
>TRBJ2-1|TRBV19
ASSIVRLPIGGEQF
>TRBJ1-4|TRBV7-9
ASSPPGQIATNEKLF
>TRBJ2-6|TRBV6-1
ASSEAEGRAGANVPT
>TRBJ2-1|TRBV20-1
SARDVRGTYNEQF
>TRBJ2-4|TRBV28
ASSPRAVLAGGREQY
>TRBJ1-4|TRBV7-8
ASSLAWGALANEKLF
>TRBJ2-1|TRBV6-2/TRBV6-3
ASIPGLAGANEQF
>TRBJ2-1|TRBV2
ASSGGRQANNEQF
>TRBJ2-1|TRBV20-1
SALTFGNEQF
>TRBJ1-2|TRBV7-2
ASSSPQGPRHGYT
>TRBJ2-7|TRBV2
ASSSTGRSSYEQY
>TRBJ2-1|TRBV7-2
ASSSGLAGVRSEQF
>TRBJ2-3|TRBV7-9
ASSSMTTDTDTQY
>TRBJ2-3|TRBV20-1
SAKLALISNTQY
>TRBJ2-1|TRBV27
ASSYAGRPQF
>TRBJ2-1|TRBV29-1
SVGPGQGYNEQF
>TRBJ2-3|TRBV5-1
ASSLWGRSTDTQY
>TRBJ2-2|TRBV27
ASSSSTGELF
>TRBJ2-5|TRBV20-1
SATRTSGETQY
>TRBJ2-7|TRBV20-1
SATDRGFYEQY
>TRBJ2-7|TRBV28
ASTLTGAYEQY
>TRBJ2-1|TRBV20-1
SAAGGRYEQF
>TRBJ2-1|TRBV5-1
ASSFGLAPVNEQF
>TRBJ2-7|TRBV7-2
ACSLVSTYEQY
>TRBJ2-7|TRBV2
TSSLALTRQGYEQY
>TRBJ2-1|TRBV6-6
ASSRRDRGNNEQF
>TRBJ2-5|TRBV10-3
AIRRSGQETQY
>TRBJ2-5|TRBV15
ATSRDHGGTQY
>TRBJ1-5|TRBV20-1
SARDPVAGVNQPQH
>TRBJ1-2|TRBV7-2
ANSLRTGRNT
>.|TRBV28
ASRPSTSGSYNEQY
>TRBJ1-2|TRBV15
TTSREGWQKGIGDYGYT
>TRBJ1-2|TRBV12-3/TRBV12-4
ASSLVGQGNYGYT
>TRBJ2-7|TRBV7-2
ASSSSPGTGGFGEQY
>TRBJ2-1|TRBV15
ATSRQSWGAANEQF
>TRBJ2-3|TRBV20-1
SARDPVKLRADTQY
>TRBJ2-3|TRBV28
ASSPAGGHTDTQY
>TRBJ1-1|TRBV10-1
ASSESGRGDTEAF
>TRBJ2-3|TRBV15
ATSYYPQGTQY
>TRBJ2-1|TRBV14
ASSQEAIHPSYNEQF
>TRBJ1-6|TRBV4-2
ASSQVPRQPATPLH
>TRBJ2-4|TRBV12-3/TRBV12-4
ASSFGLGAKNIQY
>TRBJ2-5|TRBV28
ASNRGLGGTRQETQY
>TRBJ1-2|TRBV28
ASTLGTGALRGYT
>TRBJ2-7|TRBV13
ASSSRTSSYEQY
>TRBJ2-2|TRBV9
ASSPRVGQSNTGELF
>TRBJ1-1|TRBV7-9
ATDPPNRSLRTF
>TRBJ1-2|TRBV24-1
ATSDLRHIGDRVYGYT
>TRBJ1-5|TRBV7-4
ASSPTNGQGQPQH
>TRBJ1-1|TRBV12-3/TRBV12-4
ASSFAMNTEAF